This TCR beta chain was observed in a study of response to subunit inactivated influenza vaccine. This CDR3 is 16 amino acids long. Germline V gene data show CDR1 as MDHEN and CDR2 as SYDVKM. Trimming shortened V by 2 bases and J by 4 bases, and 17 bases separated the two germline ends. Each CDR3 protein is one row after TCRdb ran MiXCR on the RT-PCR reads. The table lists roughly 670,000 distinct CDR3 sequences, about 14% of them singletons. This clonotype was detected only a few times. This clonotype originated in a man aged 50 to 59 who received an inactivated influenza vaccine. This chain uses TRBV28 with TRBJ2-5; the D is unclear. Sequences were derived from PBMCs from blood, sampled about 14 days before vaccination. CDR3 amino acids: CASSLGGPGVGETQYF. The CDR3 DNA follows: TGTGCCAGCAGTTTAGGCGGCCCGGGTGTGGGAGAGACCCAGTACTTC.